The 10 T cell receptor beta chains below come from one sample, sequenced in a study of CD8 T cells in Susac syndrome. An amount of RNA that ranged from roughly 0.5 to 1 ug was reverse transcribed with random hexamers. One entry per CDR3 protein, called by TCRdb with MiXCR from the immunoSEQ multiplex PCR reads. Of 75,000 to 100,000 distinct CDR3 sequences in the sample, about 95% were seen once. What was sequenced was CD8+ T cells from PBMCs. Source of these receptors: a human donor with Susac syndrome.

The chain carries TRBV9 and TRBJ2-2; D could derive from TRBD1 or TRBD2 (5 bases each). The V end was cut by 3 bases, the J end by 5 bases, with 23 bases between. The CDR3 spans 18 residues. Germline V gene data show CDR1 as SGDLS and CDR2 as YYNGEE. This chain's CDR3 is CASSGTGTEPLRTGELFF. The CDR3 DNA sequence: TGTGCCAGCAGCGGGACCGGGACGGAGCCTTTAAGGACCGGGGAGCTGTTTTTT.

This chain connects TRBV4-1 to TRBJ2-1, with D unresolved. Per germline, CDR1 MGHRA and CDR2 YSYEKL. CDR3 length: 11 residues. Trimming took off 2 bases at V and 6 bases at J, with 2 bases between the two ends. CDR3 region: CASSQFNEQFF. DNA for the CDR3: TGCGCCAGCAGCCAATTCAATGAGCAGTTCTTC.

CDR3 bases: TGTGCCAGCAGTTTGGACCCCCTAGCGGATACCTACGAGCAGTACTTC. This sequence encodes CASSLDPLADTYEQYF. The chain carries TRBV28 and TRBJ2-7; 7 bases align to TRBD2. V trimming: 3 bases; J trimming: 2 bases; junction bases outside the gene matches: 10. Germline V gives CDR1 MDHEN, CDR2 SYDVKM. The CDR3 sequence is 16 residues long.

Here the CDR3 DNA reads TGTGCCAGCAGCCATGGAGGAGGCGGCACAGATACGCAGTATTTT. As protein: CASSHGGGGTDTQYF. The J gene is TRBJ2-3, the V gene TRBV3-1, with D possibly being TRBD2 (5 bases). Germline V gives CDR1 LGHDT, CDR2 YNNKEL (reference sequence). The V and J ends lost 3 bases and 1 base respectively, with 11 bases between them. This CDR3 region has 15 residues.

The genes are TRBV4-3 and TRBJ2-6; a possible D gene is TRBD1 (6 bases). Trimming took 0 bases from V and 0 from J, leaving 12 bases between them. The CDR3 spans 18 residues. Germline CDR1 and CDR2: LGHNA and YSLEER. The CDR3 here is CASSQDWQGHSGANVLTF. CDR3 DNA: TGCGCCAGCAGCCAAGATTGGCAGGGACACTCTGGGGCCAACGTCCTGACTTTC.

This clonotype was observed once. The CDR3 sequence is CSVESRDRIYGYTF. The CDR3 nucleotides read TGCAGCGTTGAATCTCGGGACAGGATCTATGGCTACACCTTC. The genes are TRBV29-1 and TRBJ1-2, with TRBD1 matching 8 bases. The ends lost 2 bases at V and 4 bases at J; junction bases unmatched: 6. Germline V gene lookup returns CDR1 SQVTM and CDR2 ANQGSEA. This CDR3 is built from 14 residues.

V and J are TRBV29-1 and TRBJ2-1; maybe TRBD1 (6 bases). V was clipped by 7 bases and J by 6 bases, with 13 bases between them. Germline CDR1 and CDR2: SQVTM and ANQGSEA. CDR3 length: 12 residues. CDR3 region: CSGYGQRNEQFF. In DNA form, the CDR3 reads TGCAGCGGGTACGGACAGCGCAATGAGCAGTTCTTC.

The chain has TRBV5-4 and TRBJ2-2; D may be TRBD2 (5 bases). The CDR3 totals 15 residues. The germline gives CDR1 SGHNT, CDR2 YYREEE (reference sequence). The V and J ends lost 1 base and 2 bases respectively, with 9 bases between them. CDR3 region: CASSLKEGNTGELFF. DNA of the CDR3: TGTGCCAGCAGCTTGAAAGAGGGTAACACCGGGGAGCTGTTTTTT.

The chain combines TRBV5-1 with TRBJ2-7; D may be TRBD1 (5 bases). This CDR3 region has 14 residues. The V gene lost 1 base and the J gene lost 3 bases, with 11 bases spanning the gap. The germline CDR1 and CDR2 sequences are SGHRS and YFSETQ. For the CDR3, the DNA is TGCGCCAGCAGCTTGCTAGACAGTTTCTACGAGCAGTACTTC. It is translated as CASSLLDSFYEQYF.

V gene TRBV9 combines with J gene TRBJ1-2; 7 nucleotides agree with TRBD1. Germline trimming cut 3 bases from V and 4 bases from J; bases unmatched to any gene: 9. CDR1 and CDR2 (germline): SGDLS, YYNGEE. This CDR3 region has 15 residues. As DNA, the CDR3 is TGTGCCAGCAGCGGCGACAGGGCCGGAGGCTATGGCTACACCTTC. As protein: CASSGDRAGGYGYTF.